The 32 T cell receptor beta chains below come from one sample, sequenced in a study of CD8+ T cells in alopecia areata. Extracted RNA was reverse transcribed into cDNA, the sequencing template. Assay used: immunoSEQ multiplex PCR; TCRdb lists only in-frame clones, some missing. The sample yields over 100,000 clones, 49% seen once. The source material was CD8+ T cells sorted from blood, sampled at week 0. These receptor sequences come from a human donor with alopecia areata.

The table lists this clone with a few counts. The chain employs TRBV29-1 and TRBJ2-7, with a possible D match to TRBD1 (6 bases). Germline V gene lookup returns CDR1 SQVTM and CDR2 ANQGSEA. Trimming shortened V by 7 bases and J by 2 bases, and 15 bases separated the two germline ends. The CDR3 consists of 13 residues. CDR3 residues: CSAEGTSAYEQYF. The CDR3 nucleotides are TGCAGCGCCGAGGGGACATCAGCCTACGAGCAGTACTTC.

The CDR3 DNA is TGTGCCAGCAGCAGACGACAGGGCATTAACAATGAGCAGTTCTTC. Translation gives CASSRRQGINNEQFF. The V call is TRBV7-9, the J call TRBJ2-1, with 7 bases identical to TRBD1. CDR1 is SEHNR and CDR2 is FQNEAQ in the germline V gene (reference sequence). The trim removed 5 bases at V and 5 bases at J, leaving 9 bases unmatched. The length of the CDR3 is 15 residues. The variable domain in full, completed from reference TRBV7-9 and TRBJ2-1, reads DTGVSQNPRHKITKRGQNVTFRCDPISEHNRLYWYRQTLGQGPEFLTYFQNEAQLEKSRLLSDRFSAERPKGSFSTLEIQRTEQGDSAMYLCASSRRQGINNEQFFGPGTRLTVL.

J is TRBJ2-3 and V is TRBV30; D unresolved. This CDR3 is built from 15 residues. The germline V gene has CDR1 GTSNPN and CDR2 SVGIG (reference sequence). The V end was cut by 2 bases, the J end by 0 bases, with 12 bases between. CDR3: CAWSSGSLSTDTQYF. The CDR3 nucleotides are TGTGCCTGGAGTTCGGGCAGTTTAAGCACAGATACGCAGTATTTT.

This clone was detected many times. This chain uses TRBV7-8 with TRBJ2-7; no definite D call. Germline-derived CDR1 and CDR2 are SGHVS and FQNEAQ. The CDR3 loop spans 12 amino acids. Trimming removed 1 base at V and 3 bases at J, with 4 bases between. The CDR3 loop is CASSLGVYEQYF. The CDR3 DNA sequence: TGTGCCAGCAGCTTAGGGGTCTACGAGCAGTACTTC.

This clone has a handful of counts. V gene TRBV7-9 combines with J gene TRBJ2-2, with 7 bases lining up with TRBD1. The CDR3 has 17 amino acids. From germline, CDR1 is SEHNR and CDR2 FQNEAQ (reference sequence). After removal of 5 bases from V and 4 bases from J, the junction contained 13 bases not matched to a gene. The CDR3 coding sequence is TGTGCCAGCAGCCCGCCGACAGGGTCAACGAGCACCGGGGAGCTGTTTTTT. As protein: CASSPPTGSTSTGELFF. Filled out from reference TRBV7-9 and TRBJ2-2, the complete variable domain reads DTGVSQNPRHKITKRGQNVTFRCDPISEHNRLYWYRQTLGQGPEFLTYFQNEAQLEKSRLLSDRFSAERPKGSFSTLEIQRTEQGDSAMYLCASSPPTGSTSTGELFFGEGSRLTVL.

The chain carries TRBV5-1 and TRBJ2-7, with D possibly TRBD1 on 6 matching bases. The CDR3 runs 13 residues. Per germline, CDR1 SGHRS and CDR2 YFSETQ. V was pared by 4 bases and J by 0 bases, with 8 bases between. CDR3 bases: TGCGCCAGCAGCGGACAGAGCTCCTACGAGCAGTACTTC. Protein: CASSGQSSYEQYF.

This clone has only a few counts. The J gene is TRBJ2-1, the V gene TRBV29-1; 16 nucleotides align to TRBD2. The length of the CDR3 is 16 residues. The J segment lost 8 bases and the V segment lost 6 bases, leaving 10 bases of the junction unmatched. CDR1 SQVTM and CDR2 ANQGSEA come from the germline V gene. The CDR3 spells CSVPGTSGGAGDEQFF. DNA of the CDR3: TGCAGCGTGCCCGGGACTAGCGGGGGGGCCGGGGATGAGCAGTTCTTC.

V and J are TRBV30 and TRBJ1-4; D gene unclear. V lost 1 base, J lost 6 bases, and 6 bases lay in between. The CDR3 consists of 12 residues. Germline CDR1 is GTSNPN and CDR2 is SVGIG (reference sequence). The CDR3 DNA follows: TGTGCCTGGAGTGGGAAGGATGAAAAACTGTTTTTT. It translates to CAWSGKDEKLFF.

This clone has only a few counts. This CDR3 is also generated by other DNA sequences in the sample. The chain employs TRBV7-2 and TRBJ1-5; no definite D call. V lost 3 bases, J lost 7 bases, and 10 bases lay in between. Germline-derived CDR1 and CDR2 are SGHTA and FQGNSA. The CDR3 sequence is 13 residues long. The CDR3 DNA follows: TGTGCCAGCAGCTTGTCGGGGAACCAGCCCCAGCATTTT. This gives the protein CASSLSGNQPQHF.

Turning to this clone: This specimen includes other DNA sequences encoding the same CDR3. V is TRBV13 and J is TRBJ2-5; D not certain. Germline CDR1 is PRHDT and CDR2 is FYEKMQ (reference sequence). CDR3 length equals 13 residues. V lost 0 bases, J lost 5 bases, and 7 bases lay in between. The CDR3 is CASSLGLGETQYF. The CDR3 DNA is TGTGCCAGCAGCTTAGGCCTTGGGGAGACCCAGTACTTC.

A few counts support this clone. CDR3 sequence reads: CATSRAVAGGPETQYF. The CDR3 coding sequence is TGTGCCACCAGCAGAGCAGTAGCGGGGGGGCCAGAGACCCAGTACTTC. The rearrangement joins TRBV15 to TRBJ2-5; 11 positions agree with TRBD2. In germline, CDR1 is LNHNV, CDR2 YYDKDF (reference sequence). The CDR3 runs to 16 residues. The trim removed 1 base at V and 4 bases at J, leaving 5 bases unmatched.

The rearrangement joins TRBV6-1 to TRBJ2-3; the D call may be TRBD1 or TRBD2 (7 bases each). CDR1 MNHNS and CDR2 SASEGT come from the germline V gene. Trimming pared 4 bases from V and 4 bases from J, leaving 12 bases between. The CDR3 extends over 14 amino acids. CDR3 coding DNA: TGTGCCAGCAGTGCACAGGGGAGGGCAGATACGCAGTATTTT. Translating gives CASSAQGRADTQYF.

The V gene is TRBV6-5, the J gene TRBJ2-3; D is unclear. V was shortened by 2 bases and J by 2 bases, with 8 bases between the two germline ends. Germline V CDR1 and CDR2: MNHEY, SVGAGI. This CDR3 has 14 residues. As DNA, the CDR3 is TGTGCCAGCAGTTACATAGTCGACACAGATACGCAGTATTTT. This encodes CASSYIVDTDTQYF.

The V call is TRBV27, the J call TRBJ2-6; D uncertain. Trimming took off 1 base at V and 0 bases at J, with 7 bases between the two ends. Germline assignment: CDR1 MNHEY and CDR2 SMNVEV (reference sequence). CDR3 size: 16 residues. The CDR3 is CASSLLGVSGANVLTF. The CDR3 DNA reads as TGTGCCAGCAGTTTATTAGGAGTCTCTGGGGCCAACGTCCTGACTTTC.

The V call is TRBV9, the J call TRBJ2-5, with D uncertain. Deletions cut 0 bases from V and 4 bases from J, with 1 base between. This CDR3 is 11 amino acids long. CDR1 is SGDLS, CDR2 YYNGEE, per germline. CDR3 in DNA: TGTGCCAGCAGCGTAGCAGAGACCCAGTACTTC. Residues: CASSVAETQYF. Supplemented by reference TRBV9 and TRBJ2-5, the full variable domain reads DSGVTQTPKHLITATGQRVTLRCSPRSGDLSVYWYQQSLDQGLQFLIQYYNGEERAKGNILERFSAQQFPDLHSELNLSSLELGDSALYFCASSVAETQYFGPGTRLLVL.

The J gene is TRBJ2-7, the V gene TRBV30; the D gene could be TRBD1 or TRBD2 (6 bases each). The CDR3 consists of 13 residues. Germline-derived CDR1 and CDR2 are GTSNPN and SVGIG (reference sequence). Trimming left V 0 bases short and J 4 bases short, with 10 bases between. The CDR3 DNA reads TGTGCCTGGAGTGTGACGGGGGCATACGAGCAGTACTTC. It yields the protein CAWSVTGAYEQYF.

This clone is termed large. This chain links TRBV27 with TRBJ1-5; TRBD1 is a possible D gene (5 bases). The ends were cut back, 3 bases at V and 6 bases at J, with 9 bases in the middle. There are 13 residues in the CDR3. CDR1 is MNHEY and CDR2 is SMNVEV in the germline V gene (reference sequence). CDR3 residues: CASSFTGSQPQHF. The DNA of the CDR3 is TGTGCCAGCAGTTTTACAGGCTCTCAGCCCCAGCATTTT.

V is TRBV13 and J is TRBJ2-5; the D gene is possibly TRBD1 (6 bases). The CDR3 totals 16 residues. Germline CDR1 reads PRHDT; CDR2 reads FYEKMQ (reference sequence). The germline V and J ends were trimmed by 0 bases and 3 bases, with 14 bases remaining between them. CDR3 amino acids: CASSLGDRMNKETQYF. The CDR3 DNA sequence: TGTGCCAGCAGCTTAGGCGACAGGATGAATAAAGAGACCCAGTACTTC.

The chain carries TRBV5-1 and TRBJ2-7; D possibly corresponds to TRBD2 (6 bases). The CDR3 consists of 13 residues. Germline CDR1 reads SGHRS; CDR2 reads YFSETQ. Trimming left V 3 bases short and J 7 bases short, with 14 bases between. The DNA of the CDR3 is TGCGCCAGCAGCTCGGGGGACGTCGGGGAGCAGTACTTC. Amino acids: CASSSGDVGEQYF. Supplemented by reference TRBV5-1 and TRBJ2-7, the full variable domain reads KAGVTQTPRYLIKTRGQQVTLSCSPISGHRSVSWYQQTPGQGLQFLFEYFSETQRNKGNFPGRFSGRQFSNSRSEMNVSTLELGDSALYLCASSSGDVGEQYFGPGTRLTVT.

This clone was seen a few times. V gene TRBV30 combines with J gene TRBJ1-6; a possible D gene is TRBD1 (5 bases). Germline CDR1 reads GTSNPN; CDR2 reads SVGIG (reference sequence). The CDR3 runs 15 residues. Trimming took 0 bases from V and 5 from J, leaving 11 bases between them. The CDR3 region has the DNA TGTGCCTGGAGTGTACTAGGGGCCGATAATTCACCCCTCCACTTT. This sequence encodes CAWSVLGADNSPLHF.

This clone appeared a few times. The rearrangement links TRBV7-9 to TRBJ2-1; 9 nucleotides line up with TRBD2. V dropped 5 bases and J dropped 8; count of bases not matched to a gene: 10. The CDR3 totals 15 residues. CDR1 and CDR2 (germline): SEHNR, FQNEAQ (reference sequence). CDR3 sequence (DNA): TGTGCCAGCAGCCCAGCGAGCGGGGGGAGGGATGAGCAGTTCTTC. Its protein product is CASSPASGGRDEQFF.

This clone was detected only a few times. The chain is built from TRBV19 and TRBJ1-1, with D possibly TRBD1 on 5 matching bases. The CDR3 has 15 residues. Germline lookup yields CDR1 LNHDA and CDR2 SQIVND (reference sequence). Trimming took 3 bases from V and 12 from J, leaving 23 bases between them. The CDR3 loop reads CASSIAMQGLRGTFF. As DNA, the CDR3 is TGTGCCAGTAGTATTGCGATGCAGGGATTGAGAGGGACTTTCTTT.

The J gene is TRBJ2-7, the V gene TRBV5-1, with D perhaps TRBD1 (6 bases). The CDR3 is 15 amino acids. Trimming removed 7 bases at V and 0 bases at J, with 17 bases between. Germline CDR1 reads SGHRS; CDR2 reads YFSETQ. The CDR3 here is CASGADRSISYEQYF. The CDR3 DNA sequence: TGCGCCAGCGGGGCCGACAGGTCAATCTCCTACGAGCAGTACTTC. The variable domain in full, completed from reference TRBV5-1 and TRBJ2-7, reads KAGVTQTPRYLIKTRGQQVTLSCSPISGHRSVSWYQQTPGQGLQFLFEYFSETQRNKGNFPGRFSGRQFSNSRSEMNVSTLELGDSALYLCASGADRSISYEQYFGPGTRLTVT.

The rearrangement joins TRBV4-1 to TRBJ2-3; D is undetermined. V was trimmed by 0 bases and J by 0 bases, leaving 4 bases between them. The length of the CDR3 is 14 residues. Germline V CDR1 and CDR2: MGHRA, YSYEKL. CDR3 sequence: CASSQDFSTDTQYF. CDR3 sequence (DNA): TGCGCCAGCAGCCAAGATTTCAGCACAGATACGCAGTATTTT.

The gene calls are TRBV29-1 and TRBJ1-1; 9 bases agree with TRBD1. Germline CDR1 reads SQVTM; CDR2 reads ANQGSEA. With V trimmed by 3 bases and J by 3 bases, 8 bases remained unmatched. The CDR3 loop spans 15 amino acids. For the CDR3, the DNA is TGCAGCGTTGATCACGGGGACAGGGAAGACACTGAAGCTTTCTTT. Translating it yields CSVDHGDREDTEAFF.

V is TRBV5-6 and J is TRBJ2-2; 9 bases map to TRBD2. This CDR3 is built from 16 residues. The trim removed 0 bases at V and 2 bases at J, leaving 2 bases unmatched. The germline V gene encodes CDR1 SGHDT and CDR2 YYEEEE. This CDR3 is CASSLALAGNTGELFF. The CDR3 nucleotides read TGTGCCAGCAGCTTGGCCCTAGCGGGAAACACCGGGGAGCTGTTTTTT.

This clone was counted once. The rearrangement links TRBV13 to TRBJ1-1, with D perhaps matching TRBD1 (5 bases). CDR1 is PRHDT, CDR2 FYEKMQ, per germline (reference sequence). Deletions cut 7 bases from V and 4 bases from J, with 13 bases between. The CDR3 spans 13 residues. Here the CDR3 reads CASTPWGGTEAFF. The CDR3 DNA sequence: TGTGCCAGCACCCCGTGGGGGGGCACTGAAGCTTTCTTT. Full variable domain (remainder filled in from reference TRBV13 and TRBJ1-1): AAGVIQSPRHLIKEKRETATLKCYPIPRHDTVYWYQQGPGQDPQFLISFYEKMQSDKGSIPDRFSAQQFSDYHSELNMSSLELGDSALYFCASTPWGGTEAFFGQGTRLTVV.

The chain combines TRBV7-3 with TRBJ2-5; 7 bases are a match to TRBD2. After removal of 5 bases from V and 2 bases from J, the junction contained 8 bases not matched to a gene. CDR3 length: 15 residues. The germline gives CDR1 SGHTA, CDR2 FQGTGA. Here the CDR3 reads CASSHWGGRQETQYF. CDR3 DNA: TGTGCCAGCAGCCATTGGGGGGGAAGGCAAGAGACCCAGTACTTC.

V is TRBV6-5 and J is TRBJ2-4; tentative D call: TRBD2 (5 bases). The length of the CDR3 is 11 residues. CDR1 and CDR2 (germline): MNHEY, SVGAGI. Trimming cost V 8 bases and J 7 bases, with 9 bases left between them. CDR3 nucleotide sequence: TGTGCCAGCGGACCGGGGAACATTCAGTACTTC. Its protein product is CASGPGNIQYF.

The chain combines TRBV29-1 with TRBJ1-2, with 8 bases lining up with TRBD1. CDR3 size: 15 residues. Germline V CDR1 and CDR2: SQVTM, ANQGSEA. The V gene end was trimmed by 1 base and the J gene end by 4 bases; junction bases not matched to a gene: 8. The CDR3 coding sequence is TGCAGCGTTGAAGCAACGGACAGGGCGGGCTATGGCTACACCTTC. It codes for CSVEATDRAGYGYTF.

This clone was observed once. The rearrangement uses TRBV9 and TRBJ2-3, with 9 bases matching TRBD1. The CDR3 covers 16 residues. The junction had 8 bases not matched to a gene; V was cut back by 3 bases and J by 3 bases. Looked up from germline, CDR1 is SGDLS and CDR2 is YYNGEE. The CDR3: CASSATGTGLTDTQYF. In DNA, the CDR3 is TGTGCCAGCAGCGCCACCGGGACAGGGTTGACAGATACGCAGTATTTT.

This clone came up a few times. The chain links TRBV7-8 to TRBJ2-7; D call uncertain. CDR3 size: 16 residues. Between the trimmed V and J ends, which lost 0 bases and 1 base, there was a span of 13 bases. The germline gives CDR1 SGHVS, CDR2 FQNEAQ. The DNA of the CDR3 is TGTGCCAGCAGCTTAGCCACCATACAACCTTCCTACGAGCAGTACTTC. Residues: CASSLATIQPSYEQYF.